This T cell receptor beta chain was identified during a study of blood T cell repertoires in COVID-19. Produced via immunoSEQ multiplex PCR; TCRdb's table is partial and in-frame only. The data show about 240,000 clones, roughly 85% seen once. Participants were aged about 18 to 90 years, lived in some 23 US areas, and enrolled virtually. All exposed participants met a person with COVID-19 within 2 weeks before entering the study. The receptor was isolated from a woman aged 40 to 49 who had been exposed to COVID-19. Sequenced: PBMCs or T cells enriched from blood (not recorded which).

This CDR3 reads CASSLGRDSSSNQPQHF. CDR3 nucleotide sequence: TGTGCCAGCAGCTTAGGTCGGGACAGTTCCAGCAATCAGCCCCAGCATTTT. The genes are TRBV11-2 and TRBJ1-5; 7 nucleotides align to TRBD1. The CDR3 length is 17 residues. Germline trimming cut 1 base from V and 1 base from J; bases unmatched to any gene: 7. Germline V CDR1 and CDR2: SGHAT, FQNNGV.